The entry that follows covers one TCR beta chain sequence. Its antigen is currently unknown. These data belong to a study of cytomegalovirus exposure and HLA in healthy donors. While unrecorded immune exposures were likely, the donors were nominally healthy when sampled. Both 60 Vbeta primers and 13 Jbeta primers went into the PCR. Assay used: immunoSEQ multiplex PCR; TCRdb lists only in-frame clones, some missing. The sample has some 120,000 clones, about 80% seen once. Germline V gene sequence: CDR1 SGHVS, CDR2 FQNEAQ. The CDR3 loop spans 13 amino acids. V shed 3 bases and J shed 3 bases, with 8 bases lying between them. General study results and limits: Clonal expansion, a later analysis showed, was greater in HLA-associated TCR beta chains than in equally common others.

This clonotype was obtained from a woman aged 45-60 years in good health and CMV-seropositive. This rearrangement joins TRBV7-8 to TRBJ1-2; D is perhaps TRBD1 (6 bases). Sequencing input: PBMCs. The CDR3 coding sequence is TGTGCCAGCAGCTTGGCAGGGGACTATGGCTACACCTTC. It translates to CASSLAGDYGYTF.